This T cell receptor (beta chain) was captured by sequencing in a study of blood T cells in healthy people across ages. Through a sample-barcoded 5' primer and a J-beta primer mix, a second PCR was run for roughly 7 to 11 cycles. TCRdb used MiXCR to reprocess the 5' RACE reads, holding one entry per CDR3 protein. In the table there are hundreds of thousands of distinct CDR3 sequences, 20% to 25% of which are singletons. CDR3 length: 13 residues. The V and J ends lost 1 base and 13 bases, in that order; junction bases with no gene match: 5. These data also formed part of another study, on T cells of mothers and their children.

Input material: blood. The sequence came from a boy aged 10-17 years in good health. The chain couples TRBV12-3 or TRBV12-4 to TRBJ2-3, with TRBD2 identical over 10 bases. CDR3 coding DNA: TGTGCCAGCAGTTTAGATCTAGCGGGGGTGGAGTATTTT. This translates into CASSLDLAGVEYF.